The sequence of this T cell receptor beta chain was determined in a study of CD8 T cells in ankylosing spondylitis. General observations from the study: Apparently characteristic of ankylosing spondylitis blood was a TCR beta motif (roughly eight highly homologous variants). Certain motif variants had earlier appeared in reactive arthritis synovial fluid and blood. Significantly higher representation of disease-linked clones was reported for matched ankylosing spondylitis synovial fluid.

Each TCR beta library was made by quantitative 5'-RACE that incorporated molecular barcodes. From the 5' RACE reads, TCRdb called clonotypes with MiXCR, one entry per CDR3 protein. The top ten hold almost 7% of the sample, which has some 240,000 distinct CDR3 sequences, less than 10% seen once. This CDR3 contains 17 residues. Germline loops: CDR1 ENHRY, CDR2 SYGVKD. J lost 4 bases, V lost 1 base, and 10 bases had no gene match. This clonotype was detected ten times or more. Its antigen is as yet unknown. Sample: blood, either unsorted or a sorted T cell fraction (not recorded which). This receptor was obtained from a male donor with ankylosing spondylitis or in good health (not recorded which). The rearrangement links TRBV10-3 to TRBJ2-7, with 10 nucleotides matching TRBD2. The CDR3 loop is CAISEFRAGGMGYEQYF. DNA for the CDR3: TGTGCCATCAGTGAGTTCAGAGCGGGAGGGATGGGGTACGAGCAGTACTTC.